The rows below give T cell receptor beta chains drawn from one sample of a study of T cell clones after liver transplantation. Using immunoSEQ multiplex PCR, the repertoire was profiled, and TCRdb retains in-frame clones only, with some absent. The sample shows 68,000 or so clones, almost 95% of them seen only once. The material sequenced was CD4+ T cells from blood, taken about 26 months after liver transplant. Source of these receptors: a human patient who received a liver transplant. Some T cells may be the graft donor's. The conserved cysteine and the conserved F or W are not part of the CDR3 here.

ASSQGAGGFEETQY,14,TRBV4-2
ASSMGVNSYEQY,12,TRBV19
ASSYDRGEHIQY,12,TRBV5-1
ASSLEPGTSGDNEQF,15,TRBV5-1
ASSKTRVAETQY,12,TRBV7-2
ASSYDRGRDGYT,12,TRBV6-5
ASSPWTGLILNNEQF,15,TRBV18
ASSRIPNHEQY,11,TRBV7-3
ASSPTASSYNEQF,13,TRBV7-2
ASSMTRRSYNEQF,13,TRBV6-5
ASSYSRGGNTEAF,13,TRBV6-5
ASSLAGGVYEQY,12,TRBV11-3
SVAGHGSYNEQF,12,TRBV29-1
ASSPNVRQATDTQY,14,TRBV5-4
ASSLNRDLSTEAF,13,TRBV11-3
ASSVEGLVGAEAF,13,TRBV6-1
ASSLREDSYNEQF,13,TRBV4-1
ASRPGQVGQEQY,12,TRBV28
ASSLGGKGGTDTQY,14,TRBV7-8
ASRFVREKGGNEQF,14,TRBV12-2
ASGKAGGSYNEQF,13,TRBV28
SVEAGGRYTQY,11,TRBV29-1
ASSADRGADTGELF,14,TRBV7-3
ASSAEEGTEAF,11,TRBV6-4
ASSLSDRGIGYT,12,TRBV28
ASSPAGQETQY,11,TRBV9
ASSSGTHNTGELF,13,TRBV11-2
ASSLAWSPTDTQY,13,TRBV7-2
ASSLSISTYNEQF,13,TRBV7-6
ASSLDGRSSYNEQF,14,TRBV5-1
ASSKTSGIEQF,11,TRBV5-8
ASSREVYGYT,10,TRBV7-9
ASRMGPGGPYEQY,13,TRBV5-4